This TCR beta chain was recovered during a study of cytomegalovirus exposure and HLA in healthy donors. The CDR3 has 14 residues. Trimming took off 4 bases at V and 5 bases at J, with 11 bases between the two ends. CDR1 and CDR2 from the germline V gene are SNHLY and FYNNEI. Turning to this clone: Its cognate antigen is unknown.

The primer mix had 60 Vbeta and 13 Jbeta primers. Using immunoSEQ multiplex PCR, the repertoire was profiled, and TCRdb retains in-frame clones only, with some absent. Of 160,000 or so clones in the sample, roughly 84% were seen once. Whole-study findings and limits: Roughly uniform sequencing depth across donors was assumed, possibly incorrectly. TCR association rates varied by HLA locus in a later analysis, with DRB1 highest and HLA-C lowest. In a later analysis, specific HLA alleles were associated with approximately 16,000 TCR beta sequences at a 0.05 false discovery rate. According to reports, the classifier identified cytomegalovirus status with high specificity and sensitivity.

This clonotype was obtained from a woman under 30 in good health and CMV-seronegative. J is TRBJ1-4 and V is TRBV2, with D maybe TRBD1 (5 bases). The sequenced material came from PBMCs. The CDR3 bases are TGTGCCAGCAGTGTTGACAGACAGAATGAAAAACTGTTTTTT. Translated: CASSVDRQNEKLFF.